These 20 T cell receptor beta chains came from one sample sequenced in a study of T cell repertoires in cytomegalovirus infection. Their antigen targets remain unknown. Each CDR3 protein gets one entry after TCRdb re-called the reads with MiXCR. Here the sample spans about 890,000 distinct CDR3 sequences, approximately 30% being singletons. This specimen was cultured CD8+ T cells from PBMCs, taken from culture after CMV antigen stimulation. Receptors originate from a human donor in good health (CMV status not recorded). Some clones in this sample may be carry-over from other donors' samples.

The chain employs TRBV7-3 and TRBJ2-3, with 11 bases lining up with TRBD1. The CDR3 covers 15 residues. The ends lost 5 bases at V and 5 bases at J; junction bases unmatched: 6. Germline values: CDR1 SGHTA, CDR2 FQGTGA. This CDR3 is CASSVPGQGGDTQYF. DNA of the CDR3: TGTGCCAGCAGCGTTCCGGGACAGGGGGGAGATACGCAGTATTTT.

This chain joins TRBV6-2 or TRBV6-3 and TRBJ1-5, with D tentatively TRBD1 (6 bases). V dropped 0 bases and J dropped 4 bases, with 16 bases sitting between them. Germline assignment: CDR1 MNHEY and CDR2 SVGEGT. The CDR3 length is 17 residues. The CDR3 reads CASSYSNPTGWNQPQHF. CDR3 nucleotide sequence: TGTGCCAGCAGTTACTCGAACCCGACAGGCTGGAATCAGCCCCAGCATTTT.

This chain links TRBV20-1 with TRBJ2-7; 8 bases map to TRBD1. Trimming took 6 bases from V and 3 from J; bases not matched to a gene: 10. The CDR3 length is 14 residues. Germline CDR1 is DFQATT and CDR2 is SNEGSKA (reference sequence). The CDR3 DNA is TGCAGTGCGGAACCGGGACAGGTGGGCTACGAGCAGTACTTC. Its translation: CSAEPGQVGYEQYF.

The rearrangement links TRBV7-3 to TRBJ2-1; no reliable D call. The CDR3 runs 12 residues. CDR1 SGHTA and CDR2 FQGTGA come from the germline V gene. The V end was cut by 5 bases, the J end by 4 bases, with 6 bases between. CDR3 sequence: CASSDKYNEQFF. In DNA, the CDR3 is TGTGCCAGCAGCGATAAGTACAATGAGCAGTTCTTC.

The rearrangement uses TRBV6-8 and TRBJ1-4, with a weak D call TRBD1 (6 bases). Germline loops: CDR1 MNHGY, CDR2 SAAAGT. The V and J ends lost 8 bases and 15 bases respectively, with 19 bases between them. The CDR3 has 12 amino acids. DNA for the CDR3: TGTGCCAGCGTTAGGGGGGAAGGGGACATGTTTTTT. Its protein is CASVRGEGDMFF.

This clonotype showed up many times. The chain employs TRBV12-3 or TRBV12-4 and TRBJ2-3; perhaps TRBD1 as D (6 bases). V lost 6 bases and J lost 1, with 8 bases in between. The CDR3 is 13 residues long. The CDR3 nucleotides are TGTGCCAGCAGCAGGACAGGCACAGATACGCAGTATTTT. Its protein product is CASSRTGTDTQYF.

Points on this clonotype: A single base separates this from a much larger clone, so it may be a read error. This chain joins TRBV7-8 and TRBJ2-1, with D uncertain. Germline V lookup: CDR1 SGHVS, CDR2 FQNEAQ. CDR3 length: 16 amino acids. As DNA, the CDR3 is TGTGTCAGCAGCTGGTACCCGAAGAGCTCCTACAATGAGCAGTTCTTC. Protein: CVSSWYPKSSYNEQFF. Full variable domain (remainder filled in from reference TRBV7-8 and TRBJ2-1): GAGVSQSPRYKVAKRGQDVALRCDPISGHVSLFWYQQALGQGPEFLTYFQNEAQLDKSGLPSDRFFAERPEGSVSTLKIQRTQQEDSAVYLCVSSWYPKSSYNEQFFGPGTRLTVL.

In this sample, this clonotype turned up a few times. The chain recombines TRBV27 with TRBJ2-1; D is perhaps TRBD2 (6 bases). The CDR3 has 15 amino acids. Germline CDR1 and CDR2: MNHEY and SMNVEV (reference sequence). Trimming took off 6 bases at V and 6 bases at J, with 18 bases between the two ends. This CDR3 is CASRGRTGDGNEQFF. The CDR3 DNA reads as TGTGCCAGCAGGGGAAGAACGGGGGATGGCAATGAGCAGTTCTTC.

The chain links TRBV7-4 to TRBJ1-4, with no clear D. CDR3 length: 13 amino acids. The V and J ends lost 3 bases and 8 bases respectively, with 10 bases between them. The germline V gene has CDR1 SGHVT and CDR2 SQSDAQ. CDR3 sequence reads: CASSFAGWEKLFF. The CDR3 bases are TGTGCCAGCAGCTTTGCGGGCTGGGAAAAACTGTTTTTT.

This clonotype was seen at least ten times. The chain combines TRBV7-9 with TRBJ2-7; TRBD1 matches at 10 bases. The germline V gene encodes CDR1 SEHNR and CDR2 FQNEAQ (reference sequence). The CDR3 contains 19 residues. With 5 bases clipped from V and 0 bases from J, the junction kept 16 bases outside the gene matches. The CDR3 nucleotides are TGTGCCAGCAGCCGACCCCCGGACTTGACAGGGGGCAGCTCCTACGAGCAGTACTTC. It specifies CASSRPPDLTGGSSYEQYF. Looking up the rest from reference TRBV7-9 and TRBJ2-7 gives the full variable domain: DTGVSQNPRHKITKRGQNVTFRCDPISEHNRLYWYRQTLGQGPEFLTYFQNEAQLEKSRLLSDRFSAERPKGSFSTLEIQRTEQGDSAMYLCASSRPPDLTGGSSYEQYFGPGTRLTVT.

This clonotype was detected many times. The chain couples TRBV12-3 or TRBV12-4 to TRBJ1-5, with unresolved D. Trimming cost V 3 bases and J 9 bases, with 12 bases left between them. CDR3 size: 13 residues. As DNA, the CDR3 is TGTGCCAGCAGTTTTGTGCAGGTTTCGCCCCAGCATTTT. Its translation is CASSFVQVSPQHF.

This clonotype was detected a few times. This chain links TRBV5-1 with TRBJ2-2, with 8 positions matching TRBD1. Germline V gene sequence: CDR1 SGHRS, CDR2 YFSETQ. CDR3 length: 15 residues. J gave up 3 bases and V 4 bases, and 5 bases lay outside the gene matches. As DNA, the CDR3 is TGCGCCAGCAGCCCAAGGACAGGGTACACCGGGGAGCTGTTTTTT. It yields the protein CASSPRTGYTGELFF.

CDR3 residues: CSARTGGHGELFF. The DNA for the CDR3 is TGCAGTGCTAGAACAGGGGGCCACGGGGAGCTGTTTTTT. J is TRBJ2-2 and V is TRBV20-1; the match to TRBD1 covers 9 bases. CDR3 size: 13 residues. The germline CDR1 and CDR2 sequences are DFQATT and SNEGSKA (reference sequence). With 2 bases clipped from V and 7 bases from J, the junction kept 2 bases outside the gene matches.

This clonotype has only a few counts. The rearrangement uses TRBV14 and TRBJ2-3; 9 positions agree with TRBD2. The CDR3 spans 20 residues. Trimming took 4 bases from V and 3 from J; bases not matched to a gene: 20. Germline V gives CDR1 SGHDN, CDR2 FVKESK. The CDR3 nucleotides read TGTGCCAGCAGCCCCGAGGGGATAGCGGGGGAGATTTCCCCTACAGATACGCAGTATTTT. Its translation is CASSPEGIAGEISPTDTQYF.

V and J are TRBV10-3 and TRBJ2-7; D is uncertain. The CDR3 is made up of 15 amino acids. Between the trimmed V and J ends, which lost 5 bases and 0 bases, there was a span of 14 bases. Germline V gene data show CDR1 as ENHRY and CDR2 as SYGVKD. The CDR3 here is CAISPLEANSYEQYF. Written as DNA, the CDR3 is TGTGCCATCAGTCCTCTCGAGGCTAACTCCTACGAGCAGTACTTC.

The chain uses TRBV27 and TRBJ2-5; 8 nucleotides match TRBD1. The J segment lost 4 bases and the V segment lost 6 bases, leaving 7 bases of the junction unmatched. Germline assignment: CDR1 MNHEY and CDR2 SMNVEV (reference sequence). This CDR3 spans 14 amino acids. The CDR3 nucleotides read TGTGCCAGCAGCGATCGACAGGGGAGAGAGACCCAGTACTTC. It is translated as CASSDRQGRETQYF.

This clonotype was counted at least ten times. The chain combines TRBV7-2 with TRBJ1-5, with 10 nucleotides matching TRBD1. Trimming at V came to 2 bases and at J to 7 bases, leaving 8 bases not matched to a gene. The length of the CDR3 is 16 residues. Per germline, CDR1 SGHTA and CDR2 FQGNSA. The CDR3 protein is CASSLKGGDRGQPQHF. Here the CDR3 DNA reads TGTGCCAGCAGCTTAAAGGGGGGGGACAGGGGCCAGCCCCAGCATTTT. The full variable domain, rest sourced from reference TRBV7-2 and TRBJ1-5, is GAGVSQSPSNKVTEKGKDVELRCDPISGHTALYWYRQSLGQGLEFLIYFQGNSAPDKSGLPSDRFSAERTGGSVSTLTIQRTQQEDSAVYLCASSLKGGDRGQPQHFGDGTRLSIL.

This clonotype turned up a few times. The chain couples TRBV6-1 to TRBJ1-1, with D uncertain. Deletions cut 2 bases from V and 7 bases from J, with 17 bases between. The CDR3 contains 15 residues. The germline CDR1 and CDR2 sequences are MNHNS and SASEGT. In nucleotides, the CDR3 is TGTGCCAGCAGTGAAATATATGGAGGTCGCGGTGAAGCTTTCTTT. Protein product: CASSEIYGGRGEAFF.

The J gene is TRBJ2-1, the V gene TRBV13, with D possibly TRBD1 on 5 matching bases. Trimming left V 4 bases short and J 8 bases short, with 15 bases between. CDR3 length: 14 amino acids. Germline CDR1 PRHDT, CDR2 FYEKMQ (reference sequence). In nucleotides, the CDR3 is TGTGCCAGCAGCTCAAGGGGCAGTACGCATGAGCAGTTCTTC. Its translation: CASSSRGSTHEQFF. The entire variable domain, with the rest obtained from reference TRBV13 and TRBJ2-1, is as follows: AAGVIQSPRHLIKEKRETATLKCYPIPRHDTVYWYQQGPGQDPQFLISFYEKMQSDKGSIPDRFSAQQFSDYHSELNMSSLELGDSALYFCASSSRGSTHEQFFGPGTRLTVL.

This clonotype came up a few times. The chain carries TRBV6-1 and TRBJ1-5; TRBD1 might be the D (5 bases). Germline V CDR1 and CDR2: MNHNS, SASEGT. V was pared by 5 bases and J by 2 bases, with 34 bases between. This CDR3 is 22 amino acids long. The CDR3 nucleotides read TGTGCCAGCAGTTACCACCCCTTATACGGGACGGATTGGGAAACGGGCAATCAGCCCCAGCATTTT. It translates to CASSYHPLYGTDWETGNQPQHF.